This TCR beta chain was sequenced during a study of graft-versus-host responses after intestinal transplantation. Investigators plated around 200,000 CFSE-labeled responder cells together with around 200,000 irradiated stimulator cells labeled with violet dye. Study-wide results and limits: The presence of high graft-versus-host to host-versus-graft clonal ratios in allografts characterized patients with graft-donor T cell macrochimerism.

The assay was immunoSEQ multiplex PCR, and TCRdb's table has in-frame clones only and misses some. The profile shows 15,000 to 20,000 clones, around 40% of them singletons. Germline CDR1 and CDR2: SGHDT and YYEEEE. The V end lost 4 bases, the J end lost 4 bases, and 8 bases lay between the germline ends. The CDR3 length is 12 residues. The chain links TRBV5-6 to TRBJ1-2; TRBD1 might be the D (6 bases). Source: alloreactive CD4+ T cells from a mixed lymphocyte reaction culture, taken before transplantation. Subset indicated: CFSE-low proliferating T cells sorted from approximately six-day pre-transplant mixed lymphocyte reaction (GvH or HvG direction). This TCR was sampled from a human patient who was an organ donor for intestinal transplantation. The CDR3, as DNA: TGTGCCAGCAGCCCACAGGGCTATGGCTACACCTTC. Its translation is CASSPQGYGYTF.